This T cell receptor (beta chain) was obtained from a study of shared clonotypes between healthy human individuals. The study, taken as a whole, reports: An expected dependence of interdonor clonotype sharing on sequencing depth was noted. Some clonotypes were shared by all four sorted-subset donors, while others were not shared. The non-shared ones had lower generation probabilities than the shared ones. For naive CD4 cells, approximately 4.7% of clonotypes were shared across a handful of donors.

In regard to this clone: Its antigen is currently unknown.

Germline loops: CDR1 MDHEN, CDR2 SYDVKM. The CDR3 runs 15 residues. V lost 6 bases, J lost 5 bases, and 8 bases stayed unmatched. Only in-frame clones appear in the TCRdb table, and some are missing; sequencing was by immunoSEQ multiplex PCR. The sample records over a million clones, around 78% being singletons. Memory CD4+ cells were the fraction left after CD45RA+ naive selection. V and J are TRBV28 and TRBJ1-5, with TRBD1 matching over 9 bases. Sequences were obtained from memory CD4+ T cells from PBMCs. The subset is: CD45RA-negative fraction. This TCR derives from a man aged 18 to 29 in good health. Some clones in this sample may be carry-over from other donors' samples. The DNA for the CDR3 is TGTGCCAGCAGACCCAACAGGGGGCGCGATCAGCCCCAGCATTTT. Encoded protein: CASRPNRGRDQPQHF. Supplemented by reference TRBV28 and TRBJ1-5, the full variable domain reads DVKVTQSSRYLVKRTGEKVFLECVQDMDHENMFWYRQDPGLGLRLIYFSYDVKMKEKGDIPEGYSVSREKKERFSLILESASTNQTSMYLCASRPNRGRDQPQHFGDGTRLSIL.